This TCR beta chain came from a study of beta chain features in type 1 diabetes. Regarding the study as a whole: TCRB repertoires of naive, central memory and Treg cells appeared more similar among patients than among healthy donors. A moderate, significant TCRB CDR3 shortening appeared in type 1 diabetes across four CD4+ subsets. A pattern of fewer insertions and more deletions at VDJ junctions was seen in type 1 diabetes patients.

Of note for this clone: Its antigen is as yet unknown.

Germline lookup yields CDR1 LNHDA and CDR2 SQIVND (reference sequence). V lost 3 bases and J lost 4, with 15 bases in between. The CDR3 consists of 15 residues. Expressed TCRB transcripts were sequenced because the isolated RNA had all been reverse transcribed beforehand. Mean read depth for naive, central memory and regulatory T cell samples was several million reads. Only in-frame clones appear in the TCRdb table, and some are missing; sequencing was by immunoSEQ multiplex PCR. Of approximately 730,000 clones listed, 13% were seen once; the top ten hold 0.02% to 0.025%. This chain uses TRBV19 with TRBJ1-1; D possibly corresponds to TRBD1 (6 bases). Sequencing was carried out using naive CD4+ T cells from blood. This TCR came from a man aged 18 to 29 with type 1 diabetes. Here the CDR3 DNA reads TGTGCCAGTAGTATCCCCCTACAGGGCTCCACTGAAGCTTTCTTT. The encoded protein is CASSIPLQGSTEAFF. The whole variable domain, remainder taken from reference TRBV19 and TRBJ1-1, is DGGITQSPKYLFRKEGQNVTLSCEQNLNHDAMYWYRQDPGQGLRLIYYSQIVNDFQKGDIAEGYSVSREKKESFPLTVTSAQKNPTAFYLCASSIPLQGSTEAFFGQGTRLTVV.